Below, one T cell receptor (beta chain) is given with its context. The antigen is undetermined. This entry comes from a study of T-cell memory formation after mild COVID-19. Points from the study as a whole: Largely, contracting CD4+ clones fell within CM and EM, and contracting CD8+ clones within EMRA.

TCRdb used MiXCR to reprocess the 5' RACE reads, holding one entry per CDR3 protein. This sample has about 470,000 distinct CDR3 sequences, with 18% found just once. This CDR3 contains 15 residues. V lost 1 base and J 7 bases, leaving 13 bases between the germline ends. The germline gives CDR1 MNHNS, CDR2 SASEGT. The rearrangement uses TRBV6-1 and TRBJ1-4; D not resolved. The receptor comes from an adult woman who had mild COVID-19 (a few samples of this study predate the infection). Cell type and time point are not known. The sequenced material came from PBMCs or a T cell subset sorted from them (not recorded which). CDR3 nucleotide sequence: TGTGCCAGCAGTGAAGTGCGAGGAGGGAGTGAAAAACTGTTTTTT. Protein: CASSEVRGGSEKLFF.